This T cell receptor beta chain was found in a study of T cell responses to AZD1222 COVID-19 vaccine. Study-level points and caveats: Females made up more of the donors, who were largely white British, and clonal diversity may have come out too low. When two AZD1222 doses had been given, Spike-specific TCR breadth and depth rose. Mapped onto spike, vaccine-associated CD4 TCRs spanned it and were dominant at 160-218 and 743-854. Repertoires in all cases were sampled only once the peak T cell response had passed.

Sequenced by immunoSEQ multiplex PCR; TCRdb stores in-frame clones only, minus some. The repertoire includes approximately 120,000 clones, about 85% of them detected once, and roughly 4% sits in the top ten. A word on this clone: Its cognate antigen is unknown. No DNA is shown, since the ends of the CDR3 on it are uncertain; the CDR3 is the one TCRdb lists.

The CDR3 length is 21 residues, termini included. The J gene is TRBJ2-7, the V gene TRBV1; the tabulated D call, TRBD1, remains unverified against the DNA. TRBV1 is a listed pseudogene. Sequenced material: peripheral blood, taken on day 0 of AZD1222 vaccination. This receptor was obtained from an adult in good health. The CDR3 here is CTSTGSAPAANGGTGRYEQYF.